The source of this T cell receptor (beta chain) is a study of T cell responses to AZD1222 COVID-19 vaccine. The repertoire was sequenced with immunoSEQ multiplex PCR; TCRdb's copy has only in-frame clones and lacks some. The sample has 70,000 to 90,000 clones, around 86% seen once. Trimming took 3 bases from V and 2 from J, leaving 7 bases between them. Germline CDR1 and CDR2: LGHDT and YNNKEL (reference sequence). The CDR3 runs to 13 residues. This clone was counted between two and nine times. Its antigen is not known. Study outcomes and limitations: Females made up more of the donors, who were largely white British, and clonal diversity may have come out too low. Nearly half of spike-specific TCRs reportedly target variant regions that are unmutated in the B.1.351 and B.1.1.7 variants.

V gene TRBV3-1 (or the pseudogene TRBV3-2) combines with J gene TRBJ1-2; D unclear. The source material was peripheral blood, sampled 28 days after the second AZD1222 dose. The source is an adult who received the AZD1222 COVID-19 vaccine. This CDR3 reads CASSHGANYGYTF. CDR3 DNA sequence: TGTGCCAGCAGCCATGGAGCAAACTATGGCTACACCTTC.